This T cell receptor beta chain was obtained from a study of blood T cell repertoires in COVID-19. Whole-study context: The analysed material was cDNA or gDNA that came from T cells, B-cell-depleted T cells, or PBMCs.

The data were produced by immunoSEQ multiplex PCR, yet TCRdb's version contains in-frame clones alone and is incomplete. The repertoire consists of roughly 27,000 clones, with about 90% occurring once and the leading ten covering 1.7%. Germline V CDR1 and CDR2: SGHRS, YFSETQ. The CDR3 length is 17 residues. Trimming cost V 3 bases and J 2 bases; bases outside gene matches: 7. This chain connects TRBV5-1 to TRBJ2-3; TRBD2 aligns across 12 bases. The clonotype was recovered from a woman in her sixties or seventies with active COVID-19. Source material: peripheral blood. CDR3 nucleotides: TGCGCCAGCAGCTCCCGACTAGCGGGAGCGCCCACAGATACGCAGTATTTT. Translated, it gives CASSSRLAGAPTDTQYF.